Presented here are 9 T cell receptor beta chains from one specimen sequenced in a study of cytomegalovirus exposure and HLA in healthy donors. The PCR was carried out with 60 Vbeta primers and 13 Jbeta primers. The data were produced by immunoSEQ multiplex PCR, yet TCRdb's version contains in-frame clones alone and is incomplete. The table lists some 120,000 clones, 80% of them singletons. Sequencing was carried out using PBMCs. These receptors all come from a male donor in good health and CMV-seronegative.

The rearrangement links TRBV2 to TRBJ2-7; maybe TRBD2 (6 bases). The closer fit of TRBJ2-5 to the DNA end suggests the J call may be wrong. Germline V lookup: CDR1 SNHLY, CDR2 FYNNEI. CDR3 length: 17 residues. This CDR3 is CASSSRVLGGLQETQYF. Written as DNA, the CDR3 is TGTGCCAGCAGTAGCCGGGTCCTGGGGGGTCTTCAAGAGACCCAGTACTTC.

Comments on this clone: Other DNA sequences in this sample translate to the same CDR3. The CDR3 reads CASGLATGGAVVGYTF. In DNA, the CDR3 is TGTGCTAGTGGTCTTGCGACAGGGGGCGCGGTAGTCGGCTACACCTTC. This chain uses TRBV12-5 with TRBJ1-2; TRBD1 matches 10 bases. This CDR3 spans 16 amino acids. Germline V gives CDR1 LGHNT, CDR2 FRNRAP. After removal of 5 bases from V and 8 bases from J, the junction contained 14 bases not matched to a gene. The full variable domain, rest sourced from reference TRBV12-5 and TRBJ1-2, is DARVTQTPRHKVTEMGQEVTMRCQPILGHNTVFWYRQTMMQGLELLAYFRNRAPLDDSGMPKDRFSAEMPDATLATLKIQPSEPRDSAVYFCASGLATGGAVVGYTFGSGTRLTVV.

This chain connects TRBV5-4 to TRBJ2-1, with 8 bases lining up with TRBD2. V shed 3 bases, J shed 2 bases, and the junction held 4 bases outside the gene matches. This CDR3 comprises 15 residues. Germline loops: CDR1 SGHNT, CDR2 YYREEE (reference sequence). The CDR3 sequence is CASSSIAGTYNEQFF. The CDR3 DNA is TGTGCCAGCAGCTCTATAGCGGGAACCTACAATGAGCAGTTCTTC.

V gene TRBV6-5 combines with J gene TRBJ2-7; 14 nucleotides align to TRBD2. This CDR3 has 14 amino acids. Looked up from germline, CDR1 is MNHEY and CDR2 is SVGAGI. V was clipped by 10 bases and J by 7 bases; unmatched bases: 9. The DNA for the CDR3 is TGTGCCACCGCGACTAGCGGGAGGGCCGAAGAGCAGTACTTC. Protein sequence: CATATSGRAEEQYF.

This CDR3 is CASSLGPQQGTYEQYF. Here the CDR3 DNA reads TGTGCCAGCAGCTTGGGCCCCCAACAGGGAACCTACGAGCAGTACTTC. The chain employs TRBV5-6 and TRBJ2-7; D possibly corresponds to TRBD1 (6 bases). Germline CDR1 SGHDT, CDR2 YYEEEE. Trimming left V 0 bases short and J 2 bases short, with 15 bases between. There are 16 residues in the CDR3.

The chain employs TRBV21-1 and TRBJ1-3. TRBV21-1 is a documented pseudogene. The CDR3 runs to 21 residues. CDR3 sequence: CASSNNSIGVHRVPSGNTIYF. The DNA of the CDR3 is TGTGCCAGCAGCAACAACTCAATTGGCGTACACCGGGTTCCCTCTGGAAACACCATATATTTT.

The chain uses TRBV6-5 and TRBJ2-2; TRBD1 might be the D (5 bases). The germline CDR1 and CDR2 sequences are MNHEY and SVGAGI. V shed 6 bases and J shed 7 bases, with 9 bases lying between them. This CDR3 has 12 residues. In DNA form, the CDR3 reads TGTGCCAGCAGACCGACAGTCGGGGAGCTGTTTTTT. Protein sequence: CASRPTVGELFF.

With respect to this clone: The identical CDR3 is also encoded by other nucleotide sequences in the sample. The chain recombines TRBV5-1 with TRBJ2-3, with D possibly being TRBD2 (5 bases). Per germline, CDR1 SGHRS and CDR2 YFSETQ. The CDR3 has 15 amino acids. V lost 1 base and J 0 bases, leaving 9 bases between the germline ends. The CDR3 DNA is TGCGCCAGCAGCTTGAGAGGGTTGAGCACAGATACGCAGTATTTT. Translated: CASSLRGLSTDTQYF.

The gene calls are TRBV18 and TRBJ1-2; 7 nucleotides agree with TRBD1. Germline loops: CDR1 KGHSH, CDR2 LQKENI. V gave up 3 bases and J gave up 2 bases; unmatched junction bases: 3. CDR3 size: 14 residues. CDR3 amino acids: CASSPDRANYGYTF. CDR3 sequence (DNA): TGTGCCAGCTCACCCGACAGGGCCAACTATGGCTACACCTTC. Complete variable domain (other parts from reference TRBV18 and TRBJ1-2): NAGVMQNPRHLVRRRGQEARLRCSPMKGHSHVYWYRQLPEEGLKFMVYLQKENIIDESGMPKERFSAEFPKEGPSILRIQQVVRGDSAAYFCASSPDRANYGYTFGSGTRLTVV.